This T cell receptor beta chain was sequenced during a study of cytomegalovirus exposure and HLA in healthy donors (dated by TCRdb to about 2017). With respect to the entire study: An earlier analysis of several hundred of the donors reported 276 Gb of sequence data and around 120 million unique TCR beta sequences obtained from some 170 million T cells. Of the 300 to 500 genotyped donors, 70% to 90% were placed in the genetic ancestry cluster associated with self-reported Caucasian donors. An earlier analysis of fewer than 750 of the donors used high-throughput TCR beta sequencing to judge whether each TCR beta V gene segment behaved as functional or pseudogenic. Genome-wide SNP genotypes for about 65% of the roughly 670 donors were used in a later genetic analysis, which treated that subset as a discovery cohort. Both class I and class II loci were covered by HLA typing, at four-digit resolution. Typing coverage differed by locus: A, B, C, DRB1 and DQB1 were typed in roughly 629-640 donors, DQA1 in 522, DPA1 in 606, and DPB1 in just under 480. Donor age, sex, ethnicity and CMV serostatus were compiled alongside the repertoire data. High-throughput TCR immunosequencing, statistical association of individual TCRs with disease status, and machine learning were combined to predict cytomegalovirus infection status. The study was designed to test whether signatures of past pathogen exposure could be identified by cataloging public T cell receptors. Roughly 300 gigabases of sequencing data and around 85 million unique TCR sequences made up an early release that covered several hundred HLA-typed donors. Rather than drawing on any new phenotypic data, the later analysis identified candidate immune exposures from TCR beta sequences and the way those sequences occurred across donors. On average, 235,054 unique TCR beta nucleotide sequences were sequenced per donor among about 400 genotyped donors of the cohort, with roughly 18% of those sequences being non-productive. In addition to the first cohort of 666 subjects, a separate validation cohort of approximately 120 different subjects was used. Roughly 5 DR-DQ haplotypes were handled as single units for association and clustering, since linkage in the cohort was strong. Every repertoire in the discovery cohort had been generated on one and the same sequencing platform. To study patterns of TCR occurrence, a later analysis re-analyzed previously published TCR beta repertoires from around 660 donors and added high-resolution HLA genotyping. The study profiled the T cell repertoires of fewer than 850 subjects by immunosequencing and related them to cytomegalovirus serostatus. Study-wide conclusions, independent of this receptor: Most TCR sequences were seen in very few donors, while some public TCRs were found in many individuals. According to a later analysis, TCR association rates differed among HLA loci, with DRB1 alleles showing the most associated TCRs and HLA-C alleles showing the fewest. Immune exposure information for the cohort was limited to CMV serostatus. In an earlier analysis of 587 of the donors, most TCR beta V segments appeared in productive rearrangements about 87% or about 30% of the time, broadly matching IMGT annotations. In this cohort, only TCR beta chains were sequenced, and detectable features were limited by the absence of alpha or paired-chain data. Because the 87-base-pair reads could not distinguish some IMGT-functional V segments, including TRBV6-2 and TRBV6-3, those segments were excluded. A later analysis associated 15,000 to 20,000 TCR beta sequences with specific HLA alleles at a false discovery rate of 0.05. A few of the identified cytomegalovirus-associated TCR beta chains were confirmed in vitro to be specific for cytomegalovirus antigens. According to a later analysis, most CMV-associated TCR beta chains appeared to be HLA-restricted, and the HLA associations seemed to be driven largely by CMV exposure. Correlated functional status among segregating V segments might reflect linkage disequilibrium, but an unknown experimental factor could not be ruled out. A later genetic analysis reported fewer N-insertions in productive TCRs among donors in an Asian-associated ancestry cluster than the approximately 700-donor mean. Because some donors lacked HLA typing at each locus, the association tests relied only on the typed subset. Because counts were too low, about 18 rarely observed V segments, including chromosome 9 orphons, were left out of the earlier analysis of some 640 of the donors. In a later analysis, several top co-occurrence clusters were reported to appear linked to parvovirus B19, influenza, CMV and Epstein-Barr virus. A later analysis found that HLA-associated TCR beta chains were more clonally expanded and had lower generation probabilities than equally common non-associated chains. Strong co-occurrence of HLA alleles, especially DR and DQ, made assigning TCR associations to individual alleles difficult. A cluster of highly shared sequence variants was judged likely to be a technical artifact of the sequencing pipeline. It was suggested by the authors that the approach could potentially be generalized to other disease states and immunological phenotypes. A further reported finding was that TCR beta sequences accurately predicted the HLA-A and HLA-B alleles for most subjects in the first cohort. An association between a missense DCLRE1C variant and V-gene and J-gene trimming of TCR beta chains was found in a later genetic analysis and replicated in an independent cohort. Cytomegalovirus status was reported to be diagnosed by the classifier with high specificity and sensitivity in both the original and validation cohorts. Roughly uniform sequencing depth across donors was assumed in presence/absence analyses, although this assumption may not hold. The study gave a list of some 150 TCR beta chains associated with cytomegalovirus.

Note on this clone: The antigen it recognizes is unknown. There are no base qualities to consult, and no much larger clone falls within one base.

The cohort comprised some 700 healthy bone marrow donors. At the time of sampling, all cohort members were nominally healthy, though unrecorded immune exposures were likely present. The donor was CMV seronegative and was included in the group of around 320 seronegative cohort members. A peripheral blood sample was provided by each donor, and peripheral blood mononuclear cells were used for TCR beta sequencing. Genomic DNA was extracted from the blood cell samples with the Qiagen DNeasy Blood Extraction Kit. CDR1 and CDR2 were assigned from the germline V gene as SGHTA and FQGNSA. From its cysteine to its phenylalanine, the CDR3 spans 13 amino acids. Only the CDR3 region is kept as DNA, spanning 39 bases read in frame from base 1. V is clipped by 5 bases and J by 7 bases, and the sequence between their germline boundaries is 12 bases long. Libraries came from the immunoSEQ multiplex PCR assay. A mixture of 60 forward primers for TCR Vbeta segments and 13 reverse primers for TCR Jbeta segments was used in the multiplex PCR. The CDR3 region of rearranged TCR beta genes was amplified from genomic DNA with a multiplex PCR assay. Amplified TCR beta libraries were sequenced as 87-base-pair reads on the Illumina HiSeq System. As for how the authors treated the data: In a later analysis, 70 million to 95 million unique TCR beta chains were counted across the approximately 640 repertoires, and roughly 11 million of these chains were shared by at least two donors. Raw reads were error-corrected and collapsed into unique sequences with a nearest-neighbor algorithm that merged closely related sequences to remove PCR and sequencing errors. V, D and J gene segments were assigned by aligning CDR3 sequences to IMGT reference sequences. For a sequence to be retained, a match of at least six nucleotides to both a V gene segment and a J gene segment was required. A rearrangement was called productive if the CDR3 had no stop codons and remained in frame with V and J, and every other rearrangement was called non-productive. Following IMGT convention, CDR3 was defined as the stretch from the second conserved V-encoded cysteine up to the conserved J-encoded phenylalanine. In an earlier analysis of around 570 of the donors, sequences lacking an unambiguous match to a single V gene segment were excluded. An earlier analysis of about 590 of the donors classified V segments as functional when productive rearrangements were above 56.7% and as segregating when the standard deviation between donors was above 5%. A statistical classification framework was built for diagnosing cytomegalovirus status from the catalog of TCR beta chain sequences. In a later analysis, V and J genes were assigned by comparing TCR nucleotide sequences against IMGT/GENE-DB human TR gene sequences. The TCRdist pipeline was used in a later analysis to assign CDR3 sequences and most-parsimonious VDJ recombination scenarios. In a later analysis, each TCR beta chain was defined by its CDR3 amino acid sequence together with its V-gene family, and reads lacking a unique V-gene family were excluded. In a later analysis, around 600 highly shared, low-generation-probability nucleotide sequences were removed to address suspected cross-contamination and a sequencing artifact. In a later analysis, a clonal expansion index for each public chain was calculated from normalized within-repertoire ranks of inferred template counts. Generation probabilities in a later analysis came from a VDJ recombination model fitted to out-of-frame rearrangements, and those results were checked against IGoR. Hypergeometric tests were used in a later analysis to score TCR-TCR, TCR-HLA and TCR-CMV co-occurrence, with a repertoire-size bias correction applied to the TCR pairs. In a later analysis, false discovery rates were estimated by permuting HLA or CMV assignments 20 times. In a later analysis, co-occurring TCRs were grouped using DBSCAN, with TCRdist sequence similarity added in when clustering inside HLA-allele-positive subsets. Repertoires with fewer than 30,000 or more than 120,000 public chains, plus five repertoires with anomalous nucleotide sharing, were excluded from co-occurrence clustering. TCRdb re-hosts the immuneACCESS table, in-frame sequences only. Its copies lack some clones; in the studies checked, an unresolved V gene accounts for under half of them, and the cause for the rest is not known. Clone size and V and J calls were adopted from that table, with D and trimming inferred from the DNA. The sample includes 55,000 to 80,000 clones, with around 78% observed a single time. The ten biggest clones cover approximately 9.8% of the sample.

Sequencing was carried out using PBMCs. This receptor was identified in a middle-aged man in good health and CMV-seronegative. The chain joins TRBV7-2 to TRBJ1-5; the D gene is possibly TRBD1, with 5 bases matching. The DNA sequence follows: TGTGCCAGCAGCCCGGACAATAGGCAGCCCCAGCATTTT. Translation gives CASSPDNRQPQHF.